This T cell receptor (beta chain) was recorded in a study of shared clonotypes between healthy human individuals. This CDR3 has 16 residues. The germline V gene has CDR1 SEHNR and CDR2 FQNEAQ (reference sequence). V gave up 2 bases and J gave up 5 bases; unmatched junction bases: 9. This table comes from immunoSEQ multiplex PCR, and its TCRdb copy is limited to in-frame clones, with some not included. The table has 2 million to 2.5 million clones, approximately 94% seen once. Sequencing used naive CD4+ T cells sorted from blood. Subset denoted: CD45RA+ positively selected. This chain uses TRBV7-9 with TRBJ1-5; 7 bases are shared with TRBD1. This receptor was obtained from a man aged 18 to 30 in good health. CDR3 sequence (DNA): TGTGCCAGCAGCTTAAGTGGGACAGATCGTGATCAGCCCCAGCATTTT. Its protein is CASSLSGTDRDQPQHF. Based on the CDR3 plus reference TRBV7-9 and TRBJ1-5, the full variable domain is DTGVSQNPRHKITKRGQNVTFRCDPISEHNRLYWYRQTLGQGPEFLTYFQNEAQLEKSRLLSDRFSAERPKGSFSTLEIQRTEQGDSAMYLCASSLSGTDRDQPQHFGDGTRLSIL.